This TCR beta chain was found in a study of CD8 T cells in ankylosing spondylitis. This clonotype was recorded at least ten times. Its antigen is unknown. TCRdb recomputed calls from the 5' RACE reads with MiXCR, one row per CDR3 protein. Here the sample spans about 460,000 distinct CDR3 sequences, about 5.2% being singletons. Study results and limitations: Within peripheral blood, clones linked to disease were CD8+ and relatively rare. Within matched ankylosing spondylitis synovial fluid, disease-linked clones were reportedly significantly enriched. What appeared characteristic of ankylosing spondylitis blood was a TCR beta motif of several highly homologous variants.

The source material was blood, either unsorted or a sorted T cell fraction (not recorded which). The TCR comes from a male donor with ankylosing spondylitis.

The CDR3 DNA follows: TGTGCCACCAGTGACCCCCGGCAGGGGGGAGAGACCCAGTACTTC. Protein sequence: CATSDPRQGGETQYF. The rearrangement uses TRBV24-1 and TRBJ2-5; the D gene is possibly TRBD1 (7 bases). Trimming removed 4 bases from V and 4 bases from J, with 15 bases in between. The CDR3 is made up of 15 amino acids. Germline V CDR1 and CDR2: KGHDR, SFDVKD.